This T cell receptor (beta chain) was recovered during a study of blood T cell repertoires in COVID-19. After removal of 5 bases from V and 2 bases from J, the junction contained 4 bases not matched to a gene. The germline gives CDR1 SGHAT, CDR2 FQDESV (reference sequence). The CDR3 has 15 residues. Only in-frame clones appear in the TCRdb table, and some are missing; sequencing was by immunoSEQ multiplex PCR. The sample has 250,000 to 350,000 clones; 90% are singletons. This chain joins TRBV11-1 and TRBJ2-1; TRBD2 agrees at 9 bases. This clonotype was obtained from a woman aged 18-29 years with acute COVID-19. Specimen: PBMCs or T cells enriched from blood (not recorded which). CDR3 protein: CASSQTSGTYNEQFF. DNA of the CDR3: TGTGCCAGCAGCCAGACTAGCGGCACCTACAATGAGCAGTTCTTC.